The TCR beta chain under discussion was sequenced for a study of blood T cell repertoires in COVID-19. Study summary: Acute and convalescent COVID-19 specimens originated in the United States, Italy and Spain. PBMCs, B-cell-depleted T cells, or T cells provided the cDNA or gDNA that made up the material.

Profiling relied on immunoSEQ multiplex PCR, and the TCRdb table lists in-frame clones only, not all of them. The table has roughly 190,000 clones, 76% seen once. Everyone who took part was roughly 18 to 89 years old, and they came from roughly 25 US areas. Participant-given clinical history determined each cohort assignment. This clone was counted a single time. This TCR was sampled from a woman aged 45-65 years with acute COVID-19. The source material was PBMCs or T cells enriched from blood (not recorded which).

CDR3: CASSPRNRVSGLAGELWETQYF. CDR3 DNA: TGTGCCAGCAGCCCTCGGAATCGGGTATCGGGGCTAGCGGGGGAGCTTTGGGAGACCCAGTACTTC. This chain links TRBV3-1 (or the pseudogene TRBV3-2) with TRBJ2-5; 10 bases agree with TRBD2. Trimming at V came to 4 bases and at J to 5 bases, leaving 28 bases not matched to a gene. Germline V lookup: CDR1 LGHDT, CDR2 YNNKEL (reference sequence). CDR3 length: 22 residues.